This T cell receptor (beta chain) was retrieved from a study of post-analysis software for immune sequencing data. The wider study: The courses of disease that were included comprised relapsing-remitting, secondary progressive and progressive-relapsing multiple sclerosis. Findings and limits, study-wide: When the samples were clustered directly with F measure, those that had been prepared in the same batch showed strong co-clustering. Controls significantly exceeded multiple sclerosis patients in normalized Chao1 diversity. Patients had higher frequencies than controls of roughly 5 TRBV segments, including TRBV5-6, TRBV5-1 and TRBV20-1.

About this clonotype itself: Its target is not known.

Unique molecular identifiers had been added to the TCR beta cDNA libraries. The T cell input of roughly 0.9 to 11 million gave 400,000 to 500,000 cDNA molecules. TCRdb itself ran the PCR reads through MiXCR, one entry per CDR3 protein. The sample holds 750,000 to 950,000 distinct CDR3 sequences, approximately 44% seen once. The V segment lost 6 bases and the J segment 4 bases; nucleotides outside the gene matches: 19. The V gene's germline CDR1 is MDHEN and CDR2 SYDVKM. CDR3 length: 18 residues. The rearrangement links TRBV28 to TRBJ2-7; 9 positions agree with TRBD2. Sequencing was done on a sample of blood. The source is a girl aged 5 to 17 with multiple sclerosis. CDR3 sequence (DNA): TGTGCCAGCAGCCCTTTCGGTAGCGGGAGCCGCGAATGGTACGAGCAGTACTTC. Translation gives CASSPFGSGSREWYEQYF.